The 20 T cell receptor beta chains listed next were all sequenced from one sample in a study of T-cell reconstitution after alpha-beta-depleted transplantation in children. As it was prepared, the TCRbeta library received unique molecular identifiers. TCRdb fed the PCR reads into MiXCR, producing one record per CDR3 protein. The sample holds about 980,000 distinct CDR3 sequences, roughly 29% seen once. Sequencing was performed on PBMCs, mostly from graft donor cells, taken 360 days after TCRalphabeta/CD19-depleted stem cell transplant. Receptors originate from a boy in the first two years of life who had a stem cell transplant for SCID, so the T cells may come from the graft donor.

The chain joins TRBV5-1 to TRBJ2-3, with D unresolved. Trimming shortened V by 0 bases and J by 2 bases, and 10 bases separated the two germline ends. Germline CDR1 is SGHRS and CDR2 is YFSETQ. The CDR3 length is 15 residues. CDR3: CASSLEGWSTDTQYF. The DNA of the CDR3 is TGCGCCAGCAGCTTGGAGGGTTGGTCCACAGATACGCAGTATTTT.

This clonotype appeared a few times. V is TRBV20-1 and J is TRBJ2-3; TRBD1 matches 7 bases. Germline-derived CDR1 and CDR2 are DFQATT and SNEGSKA (reference sequence). The CDR3 length is 15 residues. The junction had 8 bases not matched to a gene; V was cut back by 4 bases and J by 1 base. Here the CDR3 reads CSAIHYRGRTDTQYF. The DNA for the CDR3 is TGCAGTGCTATTCATTACAGGGGTCGCACAGATACGCAGTATTTT.

The V and J genes are TRBV6-5 and TRBJ2-3; D is uncertain. The CDR3 consists of 19 residues. The germline V and J ends were trimmed by 1 base and 5 bases, with 25 bases remaining between them. Germline V gives CDR1 MNHEY, CDR2 SVGAGI. For the CDR3, the DNA is TGTGCCAGCAGTTACTACGGGTGGGTTTTCCTCTTTTCCGAAGATACGCAGTATTTT. Protein sequence: CASSYYGWVFLFSEDTQYF.

The chain combines TRBV5-1 with TRBJ2-5; 10 bases map to TRBD1. V was clipped by 5 bases and J by 3 bases; unmatched bases: 1. In germline, CDR1 is SGHRS, CDR2 YFSETQ. This CDR3 is built from 13 residues. The CDR3 nucleotides read TGCGCCAGCAGAGGACAGGGGGAAGAGACCCAGTACTTC. Translated, it gives CASRGQGEETQYF.

This clonotype was found many times. The rearrangement uses TRBV3-1 and TRBJ2-7, with D possibly TRBD1 on 5 matching bases. The CDR3 runs 16 residues. Germline V gives CDR1 LGHDT, CDR2 YNNKEL (reference sequence). The V end was cut by 2 bases, the J end by 0 bases, with 14 bases between. The chain's CDR3 is CASSQLWGTHSYEQYF. The DNA of the CDR3 is TGTGCCAGCAGCCAATTATGGGGCACTCACTCCTACGAGCAGTACTTC.

V gene TRBV2 combines with J gene TRBJ2-2; 8 positions agree with TRBD2. The CDR3 sequence is 13 residues long. J was trimmed by 7 bases and V by 6 bases; bases with no gene match: 4. In germline, CDR1 is SNHLY, CDR2 FYNNEI. The CDR3 DNA reads as TGTGCCAGCAGGTCCGGGGGGGTCGGGGAGCTGTTTTTT. It yields the protein CASRSGGVGELFF.

The CDR3 DNA follows: TGTGCCAGCACCCGGCGGAGTGGGGCCGATAATGAAAAACTGTTTTTT. This encodes CASTRRSGADNEKLFF. The chain carries TRBV9 and TRBJ1-4; a possible D gene is TRBD1 (5 bases). Trimming stripped 6 bases from V and 4 bases from J, with 19 bases between. The germline CDR1 and CDR2 sequences are SGDLS and YYNGEE. The CDR3 spans 16 residues.

A remark on this clonotype: This may be a read error, as it is one base from a much larger clone. The chain carries TRBV7-9 and TRBJ2-7; 10 bases fit TRBD1. Losses at the gene ends were 2 bases for V and 1 base for J; bases not matched to a gene: 2. The length of the CDR3 is 15 residues. Per the germline V gene, CDR1 is SEHNR and CDR2 is FQNEAQ (reference sequence). The CDR3 DNA follows: TGTGCCAGCAGCTTATGGGGACAGGGGTCCTACGAGCAGTACTTC. It yields the protein CASSLWGQGSYEQYF.

This chain connects TRBV12-3 or TRBV12-4 to TRBJ2-1; 9 positions agree with TRBD2. The CDR3 has 17 residues. The ends lost 4 bases at V and 7 bases at J; junction bases unmatched: 14. CDR3 DNA sequence: TGTGCCAGCAGTTCGCTTGCTCTAGCGGGGATCCCGAATGAGCAGTTCTTC. Translation: CASSSLALAGIPNEQFF.

The rearrangement joins TRBV9 to TRBJ2-5; tentatively, D is TRBD2 (6 bases). V dropped 0 bases and J dropped 5 bases, with 20 bases sitting between them. The CDR3 loop spans 17 amino acids. Germline V gene data show CDR1 as SGDLS and CDR2 as YYNGEE. The DNA of the CDR3 is TGTGCCAGCAGCGTAGCAGCGGGCGGGCTAAGGTCGGAGACCCAGTACTTC. Residues: CASSVAAGGLRSETQYF.

This chain connects TRBV20-1 to TRBJ2-2; 16 bases line up with TRBD2. The CDR3 length is 16 residues. Trimming took 2 bases from V and 6 from J; bases not matched to a gene: 3. The germline gives CDR1 DFQATT, CDR2 SNEGSKA (reference sequence). CDR3 coding DNA: TGCAGTGCTAGATTGGGACTAGCGGGGGGGCCCGGGGAGCTGTTTTTT. Its translation is CSARLGLAGGPGELFF.

This clonotype was detected only a few times. The chain recombines TRBV20-1 with TRBJ1-6; perhaps TRBD1 as D (5 bases). V was shortened by 3 bases and J by 9 bases, with 21 bases between the two germline ends. This CDR3 contains 16 residues. Germline CDR1 reads DFQATT; CDR2 reads SNEGSKA (reference sequence). This CDR3 reads CSASGGPRWGFSPLHF. The CDR3 DNA reads as TGCAGTGCTAGCGGTGGGCCTCGGTGGGGGTTTTCACCCCTCCACTTT.

This clonotype showed up just a few times. The chain joins TRBV4-1 to TRBJ1-2; D remains ambiguous. Germline loops: CDR1 MGHRA, CDR2 YSYEKL. Trimming left V 1 base short and J 0 bases short, with 9 bases between. This CDR3 comprises 15 residues. This CDR3 reads CASSQVMLANYGYTF. For the CDR3, the DNA is TGCGCCAGCAGCCAAGTAATGTTAGCTAACTATGGCTACACCTTC.

This clonotype was recorded a few times. The gene calls are TRBV12-3 or TRBV12-4 and TRBJ2-2; 7 bases are shared with TRBD1. The length of the CDR3 is 14 residues. After removal of 5 bases from V and 5 bases from J, the junction contained 5 bases not matched to a gene. The CDR3 nucleotides read TGTGCCAGCAGTCGACAGGGTAGAACCGGGGAGCTGTTTTTT. Translation gives CASSRQGRTGELFF.

This clonotype was found many times. The genes are TRBV6-5 and TRBJ2-3; a possible D gene is TRBD2 (6 bases). With 0 bases removed from V and 0 bases from J, the gap between germline ends came to 7 bases. There are 15 residues in the CDR3. Germline CDR1 reads MNHEY; CDR2 reads SVGAGI. The CDR3 DNA sequence: TGTGCCAGCAGTTACTCGGGGACTAGCACAGATACGCAGTATTTT. Translation: CASSYSGTSTDTQYF.

The V call is TRBV5-1, the J call TRBJ2-6; D tentatively reads TRBD1 or TRBD2 (6 bases each). CDR3 length: 18 amino acids. V shed 3 bases and J shed 0 bases, with 16 bases lying between them. Looked up from germline, CDR1 is SGHRS and CDR2 is YFSETQ. CDR3 region: CASSSTWGAPSGANVLTF. DNA of the CDR3: TGCGCCAGCAGCTCTACATGGGGGGCTCCCTCTGGGGCCAACGTCCTGACTTTC.

The genes are TRBV7-6 and TRBJ2-7, with 7 bases fitting TRBD1. The CDR3 sequence is 16 residues long. The V gene end was trimmed by 4 bases and the J gene end by 0 bases; junction bases not matched to a gene: 9. The germline CDR1 and CDR2 sequences are SGHVS and FNYEAQ. Here the CDR3 reads CASSWDSIPLSYEQYF. CDR3 DNA sequence: TGTGCCAGCAGCTGGGACAGTATCCCCCTCTCCTACGAGCAGTACTTC.

Comment on this clonotype: A single base separates this from a much larger clone, so it may be a read error. The rearrangement joins TRBV2 to TRBJ2-3; D gene uncertain. In germline, CDR1 is SNHLY, CDR2 FYNNEI. There are 12 residues in the CDR3. Trimming stripped 4 bases from V and 6 bases from J, with 8 bases between. The CDR3 region is CASSARMDTQYF. CDR3 nucleotides: TGTGCCAGCAGTGCACGTATGGATACGCAGTATTTT.

This chain links TRBV29-1 with TRBJ2-3; D is unresolved. Germline assignment: CDR1 SQVTM and CDR2 ANQGSEA. CDR3 length: 11 residues. V was shortened by 6 bases and J by 5 bases, with 9 bases between the two germline ends. This CDR3 is CSVSPGDTQYF. The CDR3, as DNA: TGCAGCGTATCCCCCGGAGATACGCAGTATTTT.

This chain joins TRBV6-5 and TRBJ1-1; D remains unclear. This CDR3 has 14 amino acids. The V and J ends lost 3 bases and 4 bases respectively, with 12 bases between them. CDR1 MNHEY and CDR2 SVGAGI come from the germline V gene. CDR3 sequence reads: CASSYIALGTEAFF. CDR3 nucleotides: TGTGCCAGCAGTTATATAGCCCTGGGCACTGAAGCTTTCTTT.